The 9 T cell receptor beta chains given below trace back to one sample, sequenced in a study of blood T cell repertoires in COVID-19. TCRdb's table, derived via immunoSEQ multiplex PCR, lists solely in-frame clones and lacks some. The sample holds fewer than 400,000 clones, 85% to 90% seen once. Sequenced input: peripheral blood. The receptors originated from a woman in her 30s with COVID-19, enrolled during active disease.

The chain joins TRBV6-2 or TRBV6-3 to TRBJ2-7, with a tentative D call TRBD2 (6 bases). This CDR3 contains 17 residues. Between the trimmed V and J ends, which lost 0 bases and 2 bases, there was a span of 17 bases. Germline V gene lookup returns CDR1 MNHEY and CDR2 SVGEGT. This chain's CDR3 is CASSYSRRGGVPYEQYF. The DNA of the CDR3 is TGTGCCAGCAGTTACTCGAGGCGGGGCGGGGTGCCCTACGAGCAGTACTTC.

V usage is TRBV6-2 or TRBV6-3 and J usage is TRBJ2-2, with 8 bases aligning to TRBD1. Germline loops: CDR1 MNHEY, CDR2 SVGEGT. The CDR3 loop spans 17 amino acids. V gave up 0 bases and J gave up 4 bases; unmatched junction bases: 7. This chain's CDR3 is CASSYSRPGGITGELFF. The CDR3 region has the DNA TGTGCCAGCAGTTACTCCCGGCCAGGGGGCATCACCGGGGAGCTGTTTTTT.

V and J are TRBV5-1 and TRBJ1-5, with 7 nucleotides matching TRBD1. Trimming at V came to 3 bases and at J to 4 bases, leaving 7 bases not matched to a gene. This CDR3 is 15 amino acids long. CDR1 and CDR2 (germline): SGHRS, YFSETQ. The CDR3 is CASSSGDRENQPQHF. CDR3 nucleotide sequence: TGCGCCAGCAGCTCGGGAGACAGGGAAAATCAGCCCCAGCATTTT.

This sequence joins TRBV7-9 and TRBJ2-7, with 7 bases that match TRBD1. There are 12 residues in the CDR3. Germline lookup yields CDR1 SEHNR and CDR2 FQNEAQ (reference sequence). J was trimmed by 13 bases and V by 5 bases; bases with no gene match: 11. The CDR3 sequence: CASSHLGTVVYV. The CDR3 DNA reads as TGTGCCAGCAGCCACCTCGGGACAGTCGTTTACGTC.

V gene TRBV27 combines with J gene TRBJ1-5; D remains unclear. The germline V and J ends were trimmed by 2 bases and 4 bases, with 6 bases remaining between them. Germline V lookup: CDR1 MNHEY, CDR2 SMNVEV (reference sequence). This CDR3 has 13 residues. The CDR3 here is CASSLRSNQPQHF. CDR3 nucleotide sequence: TGTGCCAGCAGTTTACGGAGTAATCAGCCCCAGCATTTT.

J is TRBJ1-1 and V is TRBV7-8; no clear D gene. The V end was cut by 2 bases, the J end by 1 base, with 5 bases between. This CDR3 comprises 13 residues. The germline V gene encodes CDR1 SGHVS and CDR2 FQNEAQ. In DNA form, the CDR3 reads TGTGCCAGCAGCTTAATAGCGAACACTGAAGCTTTCTTT. This encodes CASSLIANTEAFF.

V and J are TRBV30 and TRBJ1-1; D is perhaps TRBD1 (6 bases). The V gene's germline CDR1 is GTSNPN and CDR2 SVGIG (reference sequence). This CDR3 comprises 14 residues. Trimming took 6 bases from V and 0 from J, leaving 14 bases between them. CDR3 coding DNA: TGTGCCTGCAGGGGACCTATAATGAACACTGAAGCTTTCTTT. Translation: CACRGPIMNTEAFF.

The chain carries TRBV27 and TRBJ2-6; 12 bases fit TRBD1. Germline assignment: CDR1 MNHEY and CDR2 SMNVEV (reference sequence). There are 18 residues in the CDR3. The V gene end was trimmed by 1 base and the J gene end by 1 base; junction bases not matched to a gene: 2. The CDR3 nucleotides read TGTGCCAGCAGTTTATGGGGACAGGGGGCTTCTGGGGCCAACGTCCTGACTTTC. Its protein product is CASSLWGQGASGANVLTF.

The V and J genes are TRBV7-9 and TRBJ2-5, with a possible D match to TRBD2 (6 bases). The CDR3 covers 15 residues. The V and J ends lost 2 bases and 5 bases respectively, with 15 bases between them. Germline V lookup: CDR1 SEHNR, CDR2 FQNEAQ (reference sequence). The CDR3 is CASSLLGGEGETQYF. DNA of the CDR3: TGTGCCAGCAGCTTACTTGGCGGGGAAGGGGAGACCCAGTACTTC.